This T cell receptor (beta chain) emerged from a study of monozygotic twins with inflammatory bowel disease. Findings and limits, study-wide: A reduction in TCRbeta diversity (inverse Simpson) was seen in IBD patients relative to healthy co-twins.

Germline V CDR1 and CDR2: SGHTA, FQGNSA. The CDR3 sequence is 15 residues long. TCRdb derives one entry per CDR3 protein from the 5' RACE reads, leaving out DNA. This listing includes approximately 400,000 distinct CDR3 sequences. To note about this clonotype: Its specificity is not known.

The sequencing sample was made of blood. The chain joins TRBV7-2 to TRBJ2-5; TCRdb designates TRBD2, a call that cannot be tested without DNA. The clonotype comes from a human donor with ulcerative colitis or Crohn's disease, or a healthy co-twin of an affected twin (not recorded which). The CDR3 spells CASSPKSGGKETQYF.